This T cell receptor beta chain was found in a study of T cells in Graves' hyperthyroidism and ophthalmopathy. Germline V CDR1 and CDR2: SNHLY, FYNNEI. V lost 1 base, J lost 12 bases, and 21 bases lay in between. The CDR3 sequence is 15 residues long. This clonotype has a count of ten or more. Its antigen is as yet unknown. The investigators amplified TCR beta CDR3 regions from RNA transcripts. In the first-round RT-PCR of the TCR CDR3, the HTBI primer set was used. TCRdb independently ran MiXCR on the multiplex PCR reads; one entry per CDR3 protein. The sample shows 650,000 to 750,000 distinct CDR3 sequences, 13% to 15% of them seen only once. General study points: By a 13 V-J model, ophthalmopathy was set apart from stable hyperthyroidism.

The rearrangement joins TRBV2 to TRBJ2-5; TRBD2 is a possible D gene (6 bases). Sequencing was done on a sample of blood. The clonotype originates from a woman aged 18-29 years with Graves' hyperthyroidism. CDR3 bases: TGTGCCAGCAGTGAAGTACGATACAACGCGGGGCGGGAGTACTTC. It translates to CASSEVRYNAGREYF. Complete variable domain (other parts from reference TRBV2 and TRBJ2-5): EPEVTQTPSHQVTQMGQEVILRCVPISNHLYFYWYRQILGQKVEFLVSFYNNEISEKSEIFDDQFSVERPDGSNFTLKIRSTKLEDSAMYFCASSEVRYNAGREYFGPGTRLLVL.